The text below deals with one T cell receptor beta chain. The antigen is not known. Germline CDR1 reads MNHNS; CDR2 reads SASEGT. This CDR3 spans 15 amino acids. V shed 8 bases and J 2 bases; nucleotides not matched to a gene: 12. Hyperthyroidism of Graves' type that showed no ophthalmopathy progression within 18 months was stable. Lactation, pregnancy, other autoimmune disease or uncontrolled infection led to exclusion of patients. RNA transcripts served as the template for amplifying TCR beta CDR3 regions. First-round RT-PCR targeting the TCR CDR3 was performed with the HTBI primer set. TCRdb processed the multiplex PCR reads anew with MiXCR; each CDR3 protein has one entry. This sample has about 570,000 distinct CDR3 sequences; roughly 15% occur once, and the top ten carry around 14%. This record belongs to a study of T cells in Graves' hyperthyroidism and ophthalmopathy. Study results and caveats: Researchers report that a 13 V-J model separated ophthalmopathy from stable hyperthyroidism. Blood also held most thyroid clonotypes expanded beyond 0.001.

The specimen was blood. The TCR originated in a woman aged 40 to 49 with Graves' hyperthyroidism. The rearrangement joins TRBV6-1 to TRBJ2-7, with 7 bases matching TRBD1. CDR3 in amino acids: CASATGTAQTYEQYF. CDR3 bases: TGTGCCAGCGCAACCGGGACAGCACAGACCTACGAGCAGTACTTC.